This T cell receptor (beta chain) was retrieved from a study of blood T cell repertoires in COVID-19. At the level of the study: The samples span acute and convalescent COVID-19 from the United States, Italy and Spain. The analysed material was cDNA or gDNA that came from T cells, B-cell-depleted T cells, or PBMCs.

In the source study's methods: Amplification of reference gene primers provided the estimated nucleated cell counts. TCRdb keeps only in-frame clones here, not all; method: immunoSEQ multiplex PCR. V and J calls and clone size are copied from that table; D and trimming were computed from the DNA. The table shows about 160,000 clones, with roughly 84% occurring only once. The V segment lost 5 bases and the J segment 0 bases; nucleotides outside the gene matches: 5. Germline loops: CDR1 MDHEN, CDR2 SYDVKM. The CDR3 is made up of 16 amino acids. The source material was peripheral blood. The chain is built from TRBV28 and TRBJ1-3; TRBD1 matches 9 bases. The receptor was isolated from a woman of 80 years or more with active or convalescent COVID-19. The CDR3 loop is CASSPNRGRSGNTIYF. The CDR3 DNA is TGTGCCAGCAGTCCCAACAGGGGGCGCTCTGGAAACACCATATATTTT.